Listed below are T cell receptor beta chains from one sample, sequenced in a study of shared T cell receptors in the human thymus. The data were produced by immunoSEQ multiplex PCR, yet TCRdb's version contains in-frame clones alone and is incomplete. The data hold approximately 730,000 clones, with 80% to 90% observed a single time. These data also featured in a second study, about human thymus T cells.

The specimen sequenced was thymocytes. The receptors come from a girl less than two years old with a congenital heart defect. The CDR3 runs from the conserved cysteine through the conserved F or W. D genes are given only for firm matches. A clone size is listed for some rows: how often the clone was seen (once, few, many), or a class if it is expanded.

CDR3nt: TGCAGCGTTGGGCTGGACAGGCGGAGCTCCTACGAGCAGTACTTC
CDR3aa: CSVGLDRRSSYEQYF
d_gene: TRBD1
j_gene: TRBJ2-7
v_gene: TRBV29-1
abundance: once

CDR3nt: TGTGCCAGCAGCCCGACTAGCGGGGCTAGCACAGATACGCAGTATTTT
CDR3aa: CASSPTSGASTDTQYF
d_gene: TRBD2
j_gene: TRBJ2-3
v_gene: TRBV9
abundance: NA

CDR3nt: TGTGCCAGCGGATCAGGGGGTCATAGCAATCAGCCCCAGCATTTT
CDR3aa: CASGSGGHSNQPQHF
d_gene: TRBD1
j_gene: TRBJ1-5
v_gene: TRBV7-2
abundance: few

CDR3nt: TGTGCCAGCACCCCCGACAGTACCCAAGAGACCCAGTACTTC
CDR3aa: CASTPDSTQETQYF
d_gene: NA
j_gene: TRBJ2-5
v_gene: TRBV7-2
abundance: NA

CDR3nt: TGTGCCATCAGTGAGTTAACTCGGACAGGGTCCCTGAACACTGAAGCTTTCTTT
CDR3aa: CAISELTRTGSLNTEAFF
d_gene: TRBD1
j_gene: TRBJ1-1
v_gene: TRBV10-3
abundance: NA

CDR3nt: TGCGCCAGCAGCCAAGTTTCCCCTATATTCTATGGCTACACCTTC
CDR3aa: CASSQVSPIFYGYTF
d_gene: NA
j_gene: TRBJ1-2
v_gene: TRBV4-1
abundance: NA

CDR3nt: TGCGCCAGCAGCTTGGATTGGGAATTGAGCGAGGGACAGGCGAACACTGAAGCTTTCTTT
CDR3aa: CASSLDWELSEGQANTEAFF
d_gene: TRBD1
j_gene: TRBJ1-1
v_gene: TRBV5-1
abundance: once

CDR3nt: TGCGCCAGCAGCTTGGCCTTTCTAGCAGGCACCGGGGAGCTGTTTTTT
CDR3aa: CASSLAFLAGTGELFF
d_gene: NA
j_gene: TRBJ2-2
v_gene: TRBV5-1
abundance: NA

CDR3nt: TGTGCCAGCAGCGTAGGAGGGGGCCGGGGCGTCCTGACTTTC
CDR3aa: CASSVGGGRGVLTF
d_gene: TRBD1
j_gene: TRBJ2-6
v_gene: TRBV9
abundance: few

CDR3nt: TGTGCCAGCAGTGAAAATTGGGGTCAATGGTCAGGGGGCCGCACTGAAGCTTTCTTT
CDR3aa: CASSENWGQWSGGRTEAFF
d_gene: TRBD1
j_gene: TRBJ1-1
v_gene: TRBV6-1
abundance: NA

CDR3nt: TGTGCCAGCAGCCCCCGACAGGGGACCTACGAGCAGTACTTC
CDR3aa: CASSPRQGTYEQYF
d_gene: TRBD1
j_gene: TRBJ2-7
v_gene: TRBV7-2
abundance: NA

CDR3nt: TGCGCCAGCAAGGACAGGGACCATTCACCCCTCCACTTT
CDR3aa: CASKDRDHSPLHF
d_gene: TRBD1
j_gene: TRBJ1-6
v_gene: TRBV5-1
abundance: NA

CDR3nt: TGCAGCCACACAGCAGACACTGGAAACACCATATATTTT
CDR3aa: CSHTADTGNTIYF
d_gene: NA
j_gene: TRBJ1-3
v_gene: TRBV29-1
abundance: NA

CDR3nt: TGTGCCAGCAGCTTATGGACAGCTGAAAAACTGTTTTTT
CDR3aa: CASSLWTAEKLFF
d_gene: NA
j_gene: TRBJ1-4
v_gene: TRBV7-2
abundance: NA

CDR3nt: TGCGCCAGCAGCTTTCAGGACAGTCACTCTGGAAACACCATATATTTT
CDR3aa: CASSFQDSHSGNTIYF
d_gene: NA
j_gene: TRBJ1-3
v_gene: TRBV5-1
abundance: NA

CDR3nt: TGCAGTGCACTCCTGAACACTGAAGCTTTCTTT
CDR3aa: CSALLNTEAFF
d_gene: NA
j_gene: TRBJ1-1
v_gene: TRBV20-1
abundance: NA

CDR3nt: TGTGCCAGCAGCTTGGTGGGCCAGGGGGCCGGGGAGCTGTTTTTT
CDR3aa: CASSLVGQGAGELFF
d_gene: TRBD1
j_gene: TRBJ2-2
v_gene: TRBV5-4
abundance: once

CDR3nt: TGTGCCAGTAGCACAGGGTTCCTCAATCAGCCCCAGCATTTT
CDR3aa: CASSTGFLNQPQHF
d_gene: NA
j_gene: TRBJ1-5
v_gene: TRBV19
abundance: once

CDR3nt: TGTGCCAGCAGCTTGGGGGGTGGGGGCTCGGGTTTCTTT
CDR3aa: CASSLGGGGSGFF
d_gene: NA
j_gene: TRBJ1-1
v_gene: TRBV5-5
abundance: NA

CDR3nt: TGCGCCAGCACTCAGGACTCCTACAATGAGCAGTTCTTC
CDR3aa: CASTQDSYNEQFF
d_gene: NA
j_gene: TRBJ2-1
v_gene: TRBV5-1
abundance: few

CDR3nt: TGTGCCAGCGGCTGCTGCCCAAACTCTAGACCGGTGACAGATACGCAGTATTTT
CDR3aa: CASGCCPNSRPVTDTQYF
d_gene: NA
j_gene: TRBJ2-3
v_gene: TRBV28
abundance: once

CDR3nt: TGTGCCAGCAGCGTAGCCGGGACACATACAGAGGATTCACCCCTCCACTTT
CDR3aa: CASSVAGTHTEDSPLHF
d_gene: NA
j_gene: TRBJ1-6
v_gene: TRBV9
abundance: NA

CDR3nt: TGCGCCAGCAGCTTTACACCCCCCCCTTTGAACACTGAAGCTTTCTTT
CDR3aa: CASSFTPPPLNTEAFF
d_gene: NA
j_gene: TRBJ1-1
v_gene: TRBV5-1
abundance: NA

CDR3nt: TGTGCCAGCAGCATAAGACGGGAACGACAAATTGGGGCCAACGTCCTGACTTTC
CDR3aa: CASSIRRERQIGANVLTF
d_gene: NA
j_gene: TRBJ2-6
v_gene: TRBV27
abundance: NA

CDR3nt: TGTGCCAGCAGTGAAGCCCCGAGTCCACCCCGCTCCTACGAGCAGTACTTC
CDR3aa: CASSEAPSPPRSYEQYF
d_gene: NA
j_gene: TRBJ2-7
v_gene: TRBV6-1
abundance: NA

CDR3nt: TGCGCCAGCAGCCAAGATCCCGGCTCGACAGTCTATGGCTACACCTTC
CDR3aa: CASSQDPGSTVYGYTF
d_gene: NA
j_gene: TRBJ1-2
v_gene: TRBV4-3
abundance: NA

CDR3nt: TGTGCCTGGAGTGTATCGACCCTTGCTCCGTCGCCTCCGACAGTCACCGGGGAGCTGTTTTTT
CDR3aa: CAWSVSTLAPSPPTVTGELFF
d_gene: NA
j_gene: TRBJ2-2
v_gene: TRBV30
abundance: NA

CDR3nt: TGCAGCGTTGAAGTAACAGGGGGTGGTGGCGGCTACACCTTC
CDR3aa: CSVEVTGGGGGYTF
d_gene: TRBD1
j_gene: TRBJ1-2
v_gene: TRBV29-1
abundance: NA

CDR3nt: TGTGCCAGCAGTAAGACTCCGCGCCAAGCTTTCTTT
CDR3aa: CASSKTPRQAFF
d_gene: NA
j_gene: TRBJ1-1
v_gene: TRBV2
abundance: NA

CDR3nt: TGTGCCAGCAGCTTAGCCGGGACAGGCGGGGTGGAGACCCAGTACTTC
CDR3aa: CASSLAGTGGVETQYF
d_gene: TRBD1
j_gene: TRBJ2-5
v_gene: TRBV11-2
abundance: few

CDR3nt: TGTGCCAGCAGTACGACAGTGAACTATGGCTACACCTTC
CDR3aa: CASSTTVNYGYTF
d_gene: NA
j_gene: TRBJ1-2
v_gene: TRBV27
abundance: NA

CDR3nt: TGTGCCATCAGTGATACCTCTGCGGGCCACCAAGAGACCCAGTACTTC
CDR3aa: CAISDTSAGHQETQYF
d_gene: NA
j_gene: TRBJ2-5
v_gene: TRBV10-3
abundance: few

CDR3nt: TGCGCCAGCAGCCAAGACACCGGGACAGACCCCCCTAATGAAAAACTGTTTTTT
CDR3aa: CASSQDTGTDPPNEKLFF
d_gene: TRBD1
j_gene: TRBJ1-4
v_gene: TRBV4-3
abundance: NA

CDR3nt: TGCGCCAGCAGCCAAGAGGTACGACAGACCAAAAACTTGAACACTGAAGCTTTCTTT
CDR3aa: CASSQEVRQTKNLNTEAFF
d_gene: NA
j_gene: TRBJ1-1
v_gene: TRBV4-1
abundance: few

CDR3nt: TGTGCCAGCAGCCCCTACAGGGTCGTGGGATATGGCTACACCTTC
CDR3aa: CASSPYRVVGYGYTF
d_gene: NA
j_gene: TRBJ1-2
v_gene: TRBV6-5
abundance: once

CDR3nt: TGTGCCAGTAGTCTGACAGGGTACGGGGGTGAAGCTTTCTTT
CDR3aa: CASSLTGYGGEAFF
d_gene: TRBD1
j_gene: TRBJ1-1
v_gene: TRBV19
abundance: NA

CDR3nt: TGTGCCAGCAGTTACACCTCTCCGGGGGGGGGCTACACCTTC
CDR3aa: CASSYTSPGGGYTF
d_gene: NA
j_gene: TRBJ1-2
v_gene: TRBV6-5
abundance: NA

CDR3nt: TGTGCCAGCCGGGGGGGGCCTTATAATTCACCCCTCCACTTT
CDR3aa: CASRGGPYNSPLHF
d_gene: NA
j_gene: TRBJ1-6
v_gene: TRBV6-1
abundance: few

CDR3nt: TGTGCCAGCTCAGCTCTGGACAGGGGGAACACCGGGGAGCTGTTTTTT
CDR3aa: CASSALDRGNTGELFF
d_gene: TRBD1
j_gene: TRBJ2-2
v_gene: TRBV18
abundance: NA

CDR3nt: TGTGCCAGCAGCTACGGGACTAGGGTTGCGAATGAGCAGTTCTTC
CDR3aa: CASSYGTRVANEQFF
d_gene: TRBD2
j_gene: TRBJ2-1
v_gene: TRBV7-2
abundance: NA

CDR3nt: TGCAGTGCTAGAGCTCAGGGAGCTTTCTTT
CDR3aa: CSARAQGAFF
d_gene: NA
j_gene: TRBJ1-1
v_gene: TRBV20-1
abundance: few

CDR3nt: TGTGCCAGCAGCGATAGCGGGGGGGATGTTATCGGTGAGCAGTTCTTC
CDR3aa: CASSDSGGDVIGEQFF
d_gene: TRBD2
j_gene: TRBJ2-1
v_gene: TRBV6-4
abundance: NA

CDR3nt: TGTGCCAGCAGTCGAAGTGCAGTGGTGGAGGAGCAGTTCTTC
CDR3aa: CASSRSAVVEEQFF
d_gene: NA
j_gene: TRBJ2-1
v_gene: TRBV28
abundance: NA

CDR3nt: TGCGCCAGCAGCACAGAAGCCGGGAGGGCCGGCTACACCTTC
CDR3aa: CASSTEAGRAGYTF
d_gene: NA
j_gene: TRBJ1-2
v_gene: TRBV5-1
abundance: NA

CDR3nt: TGTGCCAGCAGTGGACTCTACGAGCAGTACTTC
CDR3aa: CASSGLYEQYF
d_gene: NA
j_gene: TRBJ2-7
v_gene: TRBV6-1
abundance: NA

CDR3nt: TGCGCCAGCAGCTCAACGCCGGGACAGAGCCCCCCCTATGGCTACACCTTC
CDR3aa: CASSSTPGQSPPYGYTF
d_gene: TRBD1
j_gene: TRBJ1-2
v_gene: TRBV5-1
abundance: NA

CDR3nt: TGTGCCATCAGTGAGTCGGGAGCCGGGGAGCTGTTTTTT
CDR3aa: CAISESGAGELFF
d_gene: NA
j_gene: TRBJ2-2
v_gene: TRBV10-3
abundance: NA

CDR3nt: TGCGCCAGCAGCCTCCGGACAGGGAGTGTCAATGAGCAGTTCTTC
CDR3aa: CASSLRTGSVNEQFF
d_gene: TRBD1
j_gene: TRBJ2-1
v_gene: TRBV4-3
abundance: NA

CDR3nt: TGTGCCAGCAGCTTAGGAGGGCCGAACACTGAAGCTTTCTTT
CDR3aa: CASSLGGPNTEAFF
d_gene: NA
j_gene: TRBJ1-1
v_gene: TRBV11-1
abundance: NA